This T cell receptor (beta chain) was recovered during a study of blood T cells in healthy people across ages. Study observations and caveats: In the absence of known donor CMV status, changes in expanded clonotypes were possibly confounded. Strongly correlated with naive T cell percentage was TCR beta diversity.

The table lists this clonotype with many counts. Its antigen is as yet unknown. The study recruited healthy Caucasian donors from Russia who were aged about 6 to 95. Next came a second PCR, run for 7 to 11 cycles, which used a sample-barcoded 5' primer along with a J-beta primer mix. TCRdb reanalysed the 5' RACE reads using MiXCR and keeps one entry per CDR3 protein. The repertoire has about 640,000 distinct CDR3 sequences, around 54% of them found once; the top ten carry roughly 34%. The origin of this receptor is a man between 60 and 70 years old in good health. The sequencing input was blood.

The CDR3 sequence is CASSQDPRATEGYGYTF. The CDR3 DNA is TGTGCCAGCAGCCAAGATCCCCGGGCGACGGAGGGATATGGCTACACCTTC. The chain links TRBV4-2 to TRBJ1-2; no firm D call. CDR3 size: 17 residues. CDR1 is LGHNA and CDR2 is YNFKEQ in the germline V gene. Trimming removed 0 bases at V and 5 bases at J, with 19 bases between.